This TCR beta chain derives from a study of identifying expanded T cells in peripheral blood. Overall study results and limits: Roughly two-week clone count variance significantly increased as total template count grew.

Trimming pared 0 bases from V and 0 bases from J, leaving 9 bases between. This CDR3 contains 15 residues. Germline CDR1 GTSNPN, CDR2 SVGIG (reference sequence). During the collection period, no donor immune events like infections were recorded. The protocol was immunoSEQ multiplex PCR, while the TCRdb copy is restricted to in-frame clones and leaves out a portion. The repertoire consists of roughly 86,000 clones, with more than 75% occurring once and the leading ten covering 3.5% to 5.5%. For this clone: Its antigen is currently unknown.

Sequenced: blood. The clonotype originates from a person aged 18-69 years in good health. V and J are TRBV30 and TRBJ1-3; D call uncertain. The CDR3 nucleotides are TGTGCCTGGAGTGTAACCCTGACCTCTGGAAACACCATATATTTT. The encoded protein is CAWSVTLTSGNTIYF.